This T cell receptor beta chain was recovered during a study of shared clonotypes between healthy human individuals. CDR1 is SGHKS and CDR2 is YYEKEE in the germline V gene (reference sequence). V gave up 4 bases and J gave up 7 bases; unmatched junction bases: 14. This CDR3 spans 15 amino acids. Researchers divided each subset's genomic DNA evenly across several immunoSEQ plates. Original handling: As immunoSEQ supplied junction-only sequences (without quality scores), filtering differed. The protocol was immunoSEQ multiplex PCR, while the TCRdb copy is restricted to in-frame clones and leaves out a portion. V, J and clone size reflect that table, while D and trimming were determined from the DNA. This sample carries some 450,000 clones, roughly 80% of them seen once, and the ten largest clones take about 11%.

The receptor was derived from a woman aged 40 to 55 in good health. Some clones in this sample may be carry-over from other donors' samples. The chain is built from TRBV5-5 and TRBJ2-7; 7 nucleotides line up with TRBD1. What was sequenced was PBMCs. CDR3 sequence (DNA): TGTGCCAGCAGCCACCGGGGACAGTCCCCTTCGGAGCAGTACTTC. Translated: CASSHRGQSPSEQYF.